A selection of T cell receptor beta chains follows, all from one sample in a study of T cell responses to AZD1222 COVID-19 vaccine. Clones were read by immunoSEQ multiplex PCR, and TCRdb kept only the in-frame ones, dropping some. The sample yields around 100,000 clones, approximately 90% seen once. Material: peripheral blood, obtained on day 0 of AZD1222 vaccination. Receptors were obtained from an adult in good health. Each CDR3 is given with its conserved first and last residue. Clone sizes are given selectively: once, few, many, or a class where the clone is expanded.

CDR3,V,J,length,size
CASRLDYEQYF,TRBV6-5,TRBJ2-7,11,.
CASTPTTGANVLTF,TRBV11-1,TRBJ2-6,14,.
CASSPPPRGPNTEAFF,TRBV18,TRBJ1-1,16,.
CASLRTEAFF,TRBV6-6,TRBJ1-1,10,.
CASSLAAGSYNEQFF,TRBV5-1,TRBJ2-1,15,.
CASSLQGPSNQPQHF,TRBV7-2,TRBJ1-5,15,once
CSASRQVYSNQPQHF,TRBV20-1,TRBJ1-5,15,once
CASSSLGGRNTIYF,TRBV7-9,TRBJ1-3,14,.
CATSVGRGPTYGYTF,TRBV24-1,TRBJ1-2,15,.
CASSEAAGPQHF,TRBV6-1,TRBJ1-5,12,.
CASSPGQNNYEQYF,TRBV5-1,TRBJ2-7,14,.
CASSLGAAGSADTQYF,TRBV7-3,TRBJ2-3,16,.
CASSPGAGVNYGYTF,TRBV3-1/TRBV3-2,TRBJ1-2,15,.
CASSSDGTGELFF,TRBV5-1,TRBJ2-2,13,.
CASSDDRVGAFF,TRBV2,TRBJ1-1,12,.
CATSRDRAEGGGYTF,TRBV15,TRBJ1-2,15,.
CASSPGLAGGPPYEQYF,TRBV5-1,TRBJ2-7,17,.
CASSLVGRATEAFF,TRBV5-1,TRBJ1-1,14,.
CASSPNVEGEKLFF,TRBV18,TRBJ1-4,14,once
CASSLTTGVDTQYF,TRBV5-1,TRBJ2-3,14,once
CASSTLGQHTEAFF,TRBV5-1,TRBJ1-1,14,.
CASSLSGQGVYEQYF,TRBV11-2,TRBJ2-7,15,.
CASSLGGPGSNQPQHF,TRBV7-6,TRBJ1-5,16,.
CASSPGGGNEQYF,TRBV6-5,TRBJ2-7,13,.
CASSLRSTGYGYTF,TRBV5-5,TRBJ1-2,14,.
CASSSAETQYF,TRBV6-5,TRBJ2-5,11,.
CASSLGRLNTGELFF,TRBV7-8,TRBJ2-2,15,.
CASSYRDNSGNTIYF,TRBV6-6,TRBJ1-3,15,.
CASSPGLAGRAETQYF,TRBV13,TRBJ2-5,16,.
CASSAGTGQNQPQHF,TRBV9,TRBJ1-5,15,.
CASSLRGEQTQYF,TRBV7-2,TRBJ2-5,13,.
CAIGDGPPHNEQFF,TRBV10-3,TRBJ2-1,14,.
CATSTAYGDYGYTF,TRBV15,TRBJ1-2,14,.
CASSLVKNTEAFF,TRBV5-5,TRBJ1-1,13,.
CASSPLGLAGGLTDTQYF,TRBV5-8,TRBJ2-3,18,.
CASSRTSHSYEQYF,TRBV7-2,TRBJ2-7,14,.
CASSSTGGTADTQYF,TRBV5-1,TRBJ2-3,15,.
CASSPGTSGGYYEQYF,TRBV7-2,TRBJ2-7,16,.
CASRRTGRVRNTIYF,TRBV21-1,TRBJ1-3,15,once
CASSVRHLAGGDSSYEQYF,TRBV4-3,TRBJ2-7,19,once
CASSLDLFRALNTEAFF,TRBV12-1,TRBJ1-1,17,.
CASSFGSSSYEQYF,TRBV5-8,TRBJ2-7,14,.
CASSHRDSLNEQFF,TRBV3-1/TRBV3-2,TRBJ2-1,14,.
CASSTQPGQGYEQYF,TRBV19,TRBJ2-7,15,.
CASSQVSSGTYEQYF,TRBV3-1/TRBV3-2,TRBJ2-7,15,.
CASSLDRVRSPLHF,TRBV7-2,TRBJ1-6,14,.
CASSLGSSYEQYF,TRBV5-5,TRBJ2-7,13,.
CASSPPLAGGPDEQFF,TRBV9,TRBJ2-1,16,.
CASSEGQSNEKLFF,TRBV28,TRBJ1-4,14,.
CASTRGGGEKLFF,TRBV28,TRBJ1-4,13,.